Here is one T cell receptor beta chain with its context. The data belong to a study of control samples from healthy donors and cancer patients. With 4 bases clipped from V and 0 bases from J, the junction kept 7 bases outside the gene matches. The CDR3 is 18 amino acids. CDR1 and CDR2 (germline): PRHDT, FYEKMQ (reference sequence). Sequenced by immunoSEQ multiplex PCR; TCRdb stores in-frame clones only, minus some. The sample lists some 210,000 clones, approximately 90% seen once, with about 2% in the top ten. The rearrangement joins TRBV13 to TRBJ2-3; 13 nucleotides match TRBD2. The sample comprised blood. The origin of this receptor is a man in his thirties or forties in good health. The CDR3 coding sequence is TGTGCCAGCAGCTCCAGGACTAGCGGGGGCCCTAGCACAGATACGCAGTATTTT. Amino acid sequence: CASSSRTSGGPSTDTQYF.